Listed here are 23 T cell receptor beta chains from one sample, sequenced in a study of molecular identifiers for immune sequencing clone quantification. MiXCR, applied by TCRdb to the PCR reads, yields one record per CDR3 protein. Of about half a million distinct CDR3 sequences listed, about 25% are singletons. The sample was naive CD8+ T cells from blood, with Jurkat cell RNA spiked in. Subset defined: FACS-sorted CD8+CD4-CCR7+CD45RA+ naive T cells. The receptor source for this set is a human donor in good health. Some libraries in this study had Jurkat cell RNA spiked in.

The gene calls are TRBV13 and TRBJ2-7; 8 nucleotides line up with TRBD2. This CDR3 contains 15 residues. Germline trimming cut 5 bases from V and 0 bases from J; bases unmatched to any gene: 6. Germline loops: CDR1 PRHDT, CDR2 FYEKMQ (reference sequence). The CDR3 is CASSGTSGSSYEQYF. In nucleotides, the CDR3 is TGTGCCAGCAGCGGCACTAGCGGATCCTCCTACGAGCAGTACTTC.

This clonotype turned up a few times. V usage is TRBV2 and J usage is TRBJ1-1, with 10 nucleotides matching TRBD1. V lost 7 bases and J lost 0; bases outside the gene matches: 5. CDR1 and CDR2 from the germline V gene are SNHLY and FYNNEI. The CDR3 loop spans 15 amino acids. CDR3 sequence: CASTSGTGVNTEAFF. CDR3 DNA sequence: TGTGCCAGCACCTCCGGGACAGGGGTGAACACTGAAGCTTTCTTT.

CDR3 residues: CASSRTGALMDSPLHF. CDR3 nucleotide sequence: TGTGCCAGTAGTAGAACAGGGGCTTTGATGGATTCACCCCTCCACTTT. This sequence joins TRBV19 and TRBJ1-6; TRBD1 matches at 7 bases. Germline CDR1 LNHDA, CDR2 SQIVND (reference sequence). This CDR3 is built from 16 residues. V lost 4 bases, J lost 8 bases, and 11 bases stayed unmatched.

This clonotype was counted between two and nine times. This rearrangement joins TRBV4-3 to TRBJ1-1, with a weak D call TRBD1 (5 bases). Germline V gives CDR1 LGHNA, CDR2 YSLEER. Trimming removed 0 bases at V and 5 bases at J, with 10 bases between. The CDR3 covers 14 residues. The CDR3 DNA reads TGCGCCAGCAGCCAAGAAATAAGGGGAACTGAAGCTTTCTTT. It yields the protein CASSQEIRGTEAFF.

At least ten counts were recorded for this clonotype. The rearrangement links TRBV19 to TRBJ2-7, with 8 bases fitting TRBD1. The CDR3 is 15 amino acids. With V trimmed by 7 bases and J by 0 bases, 8 bases remained unmatched. The germline CDR1 and CDR2 sequences are LNHDA and SQIVND (reference sequence). Written as DNA, the CDR3 is TGTGCCAGTAACCCGGGACAGGTATACTCCTACGAGCAGTACTTC. As protein: CASNPGQVYSYEQYF. Filled out from reference TRBV19 and TRBJ2-7, the complete variable domain reads DGGITQSPKYLFRKEGQNVTLSCEQNLNHDAMYWYRQDPGQGLRLIYYSQIVNDFQKGDIAEGYSVSREKKESFPLTVTSAQKNPTAFYLCASNPGQVYSYEQYFGPGTRLTVT.

In its sample, this clonotype was seen a few times. The chain uses TRBV10-3 and TRBJ2-4; D remains ambiguous. The V gene lost 0 bases and the J gene lost 4 bases, with 16 bases spanning the gap. The length of the CDR3 is 17 residues. Germline V gene lookup returns CDR1 ENHRY and CDR2 SYGVKD. CDR3 bases: TGTGCCATCAGTGAGTCATGGGGTGGCCAGACTAAAAACATTCAGTACTTC. Its protein product is CAISESWGGQTKNIQYF.

Comments on this clonotype: Given a much more abundant clone one base away, this may be a read error. The chain combines TRBV29-1 with TRBJ1-2; a weak D match, TRBD1 (5 bases). CDR3 size: 14 residues. The V gene's germline CDR1 is SQVTM and CDR2 ANQGSEA. In DNA form, the CDR3 reads TGCAGCGCTGAATTCCAGGGAACAGCTGACGGCTACACCTTC. This sequence encodes CSAEFQGTADGYTF.

This sequence joins TRBV19 and TRBJ2-7; D is perhaps TRBD1 (5 bases). The germline V gene encodes CDR1 LNHDA and CDR2 SQIVND (reference sequence). There are 13 residues in the CDR3. Trimming took 6 bases from V and 2 from J, leaving 11 bases between them. The CDR3 DNA follows: TGTGCCAGTAGCGAGGACAAAACCTACGAGCAGTACTTC. Translation gives CASSEDKTYEQYF.

About this clonotype: This may stem from a read error, because a much larger clone lies one nucleotide away. The chain links TRBV7-9 to TRBJ2-3, with 7 bases aligning to TRBD2. CDR1 and CDR2 from the germline V gene are SEHNR and FQNEAQ (reference sequence). The length of the CDR3 is 14 residues. The CDR3 region is CASSQSGVTATQYF. In DNA, the CDR3 is TGTGCCAGCAGCCAGAGCGGGGTCACAGCTACGCAGTATTTT.

This clonotype appeared many times. The chain uses TRBV7-9 and TRBJ2-5; 10 nucleotides align to TRBD1. CDR3 length: 15 amino acids. The V gene end was trimmed by 5 bases and the J gene end by 3 bases; junction bases not matched to a gene: 6. CDR1 and CDR2 from the germline V gene are SEHNR and FQNEAQ (reference sequence). The CDR3 nucleotides read TGTGCCAGCAGCGCCCGACAGGGGGCTGAAGAGACCCAGTACTTC. It encodes CASSARQGAEETQYF.

This sequence joins TRBV2 and TRBJ1-5; 7 nucleotides match TRBD1. V lost 3 bases and J lost 2; bases outside the gene matches: 4. CDR3 length: 15 amino acids. CDR1 is SNHLY, CDR2 FYNNEI, per germline. The CDR3 region has the DNA TGTGCCAGCAGTGACACAGGGGACCGCAATCAGCCCCAGCATTTT. Translated, it gives CASSDTGDRNQPQHF.

This clonotype was seen ten or more times. The chain joins TRBV7-2 to TRBJ2-3; 8 positions agree with TRBD2. CDR1 SGHTA and CDR2 FQGNSA come from the germline V gene. The CDR3 covers 15 residues. With V trimmed by 5 bases and J by 0 bases, 4 bases remained unmatched. The CDR3 coding sequence is TGTGCCAGCAGCCAGAGCGGGGGTAGCACAGATACGCAGTATTTT. It yields the protein CASSQSGGSTDTQYF. Based on the CDR3 plus reference TRBV7-2 and TRBJ2-3, the full variable domain is GAGVSQSPSNKVTEKGKDVELRCDPISGHTALYWYRQSLGQGLEFLIYFQGNSAPDKSGLPSDRFSAERTGGSVSTLTIQRTQQEDSAVYLCASSQSGGSTDTQYFGPGTRLTVL.

This clonotype showed up just a few times. This rearrangement joins TRBV15 to TRBJ1-5; D not certain. The V and J ends lost 0 bases and 5 bases respectively, with 11 bases between them. The CDR3 length is 15 residues. Germline CDR1 LNHNV, CDR2 YYDKDF (reference sequence). CDR3 in DNA: TGTGCCACCAGCAGAGAAAGGGTTTCCTATCAGCCCCAGCATTTT. Translation: CATSRERVSYQPQHF.

This clonotype occurred many times. The chain is built from TRBV5-4 and TRBJ2-7; D is uncertain. Trimming took off 4 bases at V and 0 bases at J, with 8 bases between the two ends. CDR3 length: 13 residues. The germline V gene encodes CDR1 SGHNT and CDR2 YYREEE (reference sequence). CDR3 loop: CASSPTDSYEQYF. CDR3 sequence (DNA): TGTGCCAGCAGCCCGACCGACTCCTACGAGCAGTACTTC. Using reference TRBV5-4 and TRBJ2-7 for the parts outside the CDR3, the full variable domain is ETGVTQSPTHLIKTRGQQVTLRCSSQSGHNTVSWYQQALGQGPQFIFQYYREEENGRGNFPPRFSGLQFPNYSSELNVNALELDDSALYLCASSPTDSYEQYFGPGTRLTVT.

V gene TRBV12-3 or TRBV12-4 combines with J gene TRBJ2-3, with D unclear. V was trimmed by 8 bases and J by 4 bases, leaving 13 bases between them. The CDR3 is 13 amino acids. The CDR3 spells CASARVWSDTQYF. In nucleotides, the CDR3 is TGTGCCAGCGCTCGTGTGTGGTCAGATACGCAGTATTTT.

Ten or more counts support this clonotype. This chain links TRBV19 with TRBJ2-4; either TRBD1 or TRBD2 may fit D (6 bases each). The length of the CDR3 is 15 residues. V was clipped by 3 bases and J by 5 bases, with 14 bases between them. CDR1 LNHDA and CDR2 SQIVND come from the germline V gene (reference sequence). As DNA, the CDR3 is TGTGCCAGTAGTATCATGGGGGGCAGCCAAAACATTCAGTACTTC. It yields the protein CASSIMGGSQNIQYF.

The table lists this clonotype with many counts. The V and J genes are TRBV7-9 and TRBJ2-3; no clear D. Trimming left V 1 base short and J 1 base short, with 6 bases between. Germline CDR1 and CDR2: SEHNR and FQNEAQ (reference sequence). The CDR3 totals 14 residues. The CDR3, as DNA: TGTGCCAGCAGCTTAGTACGGGGCACAGATACGCAGTATTTT. As protein: CASSLVRGTDTQYF.

Only a few counts were recorded for this clonotype. A much larger clone lies one base from this, so it may be a read error. V gene TRBV7-3 combines with J gene TRBJ2-3; 12 bases agree with TRBD2. V shed 5 bases and J 3 bases; nucleotides not matched to a gene: 3. CDR1 is SGHTA, CDR2 FQGTGA, per germline. This CDR3 is 15 amino acids long. The CDR3, as DNA: TGTGCCAGCAGCCACGGGACTAGCGGGACAGATACGCAGTATTTT. It is translated as CASSHGTSGTDTQYF.

This chain joins TRBV12-3 or TRBV12-4 and TRBJ2-2; 7 positions agree with TRBD1. The CDR3 loop spans 18 amino acids. V was pared by 0 bases and J by 1 base, with 8 bases of the junction left unmatched. In DNA form, the CDR3 reads TGTGCCAGCAGTTTAGCGCATGTAGGGACAGAGAACACCGGGGAGCTGTTTTTT. Translated, it gives CASSLAHVGTENTGELFF.

The table lists this clonotype with many counts. The chain joins TRBV4-1 to TRBJ1-1; perhaps TRBD1 as D (5 bases). Germline V gene sequence: CDR1 MGHRA, CDR2 YSYEKL. This CDR3 has 15 amino acids. With 0 bases removed from V and 2 bases from J, the gap between germline ends came to 10 bases. CDR3 coding DNA: TGCGCCAGCAGCCAAGATTGGGGGATCAACACTGAAGCTTTCTTT. The encoded protein is CASSQDWGINTEAFF.

As concerns this clonotype: A much larger clone lies a single base off, so this may be a read error. The chain uses TRBV27 and TRBJ1-6; D is perhaps TRBD1 (5 bases). Germline loops: CDR1 MNHEY, CDR2 SMNVEV (reference sequence). The CDR3 is 14 amino acids. Trimming took 5 bases from V and 1 from J, leaving 6 bases between them. The CDR3 region is CASSAGSYNSPLHF. DNA for the CDR3: TGTGCCAGCAGTGCAGGGTCCTATAATTCACCCCTCCACTTT.

About this clonotype itself: A much larger clone differs by one base, so this may be a read error. V and J are TRBV4-3 and TRBJ1-1, with no clear D. The CDR3 is 15 amino acids. Germline V gene sequence: CDR1 LGHNA, CDR2 YSLEER. The CDR3 here is CVSSQDQDDDTEAFF. DNA of the CDR3: TGCGTCAGCAGCCAAGACCAGGACGATGACACTGAAGCTTTCTTT.

This clonotype appeared many times. The chain joins TRBV6-6 to TRBJ2-2; TRBD1 matches at 8 bases. CDR1 is MNHNY, CDR2 SVGAGI, per germline (reference sequence). With V trimmed by 4 bases and J by 1 base, 11 bases remained unmatched. CDR3 length: 18 amino acids. CDR3 DNA sequence: TGTGCCAGCAGTTTGCCGGGACAGGCGGTCAGGAACACCGGGGAGCTGTTTTTT. Translated, it gives CASSLPGQAVRNTGELFF.